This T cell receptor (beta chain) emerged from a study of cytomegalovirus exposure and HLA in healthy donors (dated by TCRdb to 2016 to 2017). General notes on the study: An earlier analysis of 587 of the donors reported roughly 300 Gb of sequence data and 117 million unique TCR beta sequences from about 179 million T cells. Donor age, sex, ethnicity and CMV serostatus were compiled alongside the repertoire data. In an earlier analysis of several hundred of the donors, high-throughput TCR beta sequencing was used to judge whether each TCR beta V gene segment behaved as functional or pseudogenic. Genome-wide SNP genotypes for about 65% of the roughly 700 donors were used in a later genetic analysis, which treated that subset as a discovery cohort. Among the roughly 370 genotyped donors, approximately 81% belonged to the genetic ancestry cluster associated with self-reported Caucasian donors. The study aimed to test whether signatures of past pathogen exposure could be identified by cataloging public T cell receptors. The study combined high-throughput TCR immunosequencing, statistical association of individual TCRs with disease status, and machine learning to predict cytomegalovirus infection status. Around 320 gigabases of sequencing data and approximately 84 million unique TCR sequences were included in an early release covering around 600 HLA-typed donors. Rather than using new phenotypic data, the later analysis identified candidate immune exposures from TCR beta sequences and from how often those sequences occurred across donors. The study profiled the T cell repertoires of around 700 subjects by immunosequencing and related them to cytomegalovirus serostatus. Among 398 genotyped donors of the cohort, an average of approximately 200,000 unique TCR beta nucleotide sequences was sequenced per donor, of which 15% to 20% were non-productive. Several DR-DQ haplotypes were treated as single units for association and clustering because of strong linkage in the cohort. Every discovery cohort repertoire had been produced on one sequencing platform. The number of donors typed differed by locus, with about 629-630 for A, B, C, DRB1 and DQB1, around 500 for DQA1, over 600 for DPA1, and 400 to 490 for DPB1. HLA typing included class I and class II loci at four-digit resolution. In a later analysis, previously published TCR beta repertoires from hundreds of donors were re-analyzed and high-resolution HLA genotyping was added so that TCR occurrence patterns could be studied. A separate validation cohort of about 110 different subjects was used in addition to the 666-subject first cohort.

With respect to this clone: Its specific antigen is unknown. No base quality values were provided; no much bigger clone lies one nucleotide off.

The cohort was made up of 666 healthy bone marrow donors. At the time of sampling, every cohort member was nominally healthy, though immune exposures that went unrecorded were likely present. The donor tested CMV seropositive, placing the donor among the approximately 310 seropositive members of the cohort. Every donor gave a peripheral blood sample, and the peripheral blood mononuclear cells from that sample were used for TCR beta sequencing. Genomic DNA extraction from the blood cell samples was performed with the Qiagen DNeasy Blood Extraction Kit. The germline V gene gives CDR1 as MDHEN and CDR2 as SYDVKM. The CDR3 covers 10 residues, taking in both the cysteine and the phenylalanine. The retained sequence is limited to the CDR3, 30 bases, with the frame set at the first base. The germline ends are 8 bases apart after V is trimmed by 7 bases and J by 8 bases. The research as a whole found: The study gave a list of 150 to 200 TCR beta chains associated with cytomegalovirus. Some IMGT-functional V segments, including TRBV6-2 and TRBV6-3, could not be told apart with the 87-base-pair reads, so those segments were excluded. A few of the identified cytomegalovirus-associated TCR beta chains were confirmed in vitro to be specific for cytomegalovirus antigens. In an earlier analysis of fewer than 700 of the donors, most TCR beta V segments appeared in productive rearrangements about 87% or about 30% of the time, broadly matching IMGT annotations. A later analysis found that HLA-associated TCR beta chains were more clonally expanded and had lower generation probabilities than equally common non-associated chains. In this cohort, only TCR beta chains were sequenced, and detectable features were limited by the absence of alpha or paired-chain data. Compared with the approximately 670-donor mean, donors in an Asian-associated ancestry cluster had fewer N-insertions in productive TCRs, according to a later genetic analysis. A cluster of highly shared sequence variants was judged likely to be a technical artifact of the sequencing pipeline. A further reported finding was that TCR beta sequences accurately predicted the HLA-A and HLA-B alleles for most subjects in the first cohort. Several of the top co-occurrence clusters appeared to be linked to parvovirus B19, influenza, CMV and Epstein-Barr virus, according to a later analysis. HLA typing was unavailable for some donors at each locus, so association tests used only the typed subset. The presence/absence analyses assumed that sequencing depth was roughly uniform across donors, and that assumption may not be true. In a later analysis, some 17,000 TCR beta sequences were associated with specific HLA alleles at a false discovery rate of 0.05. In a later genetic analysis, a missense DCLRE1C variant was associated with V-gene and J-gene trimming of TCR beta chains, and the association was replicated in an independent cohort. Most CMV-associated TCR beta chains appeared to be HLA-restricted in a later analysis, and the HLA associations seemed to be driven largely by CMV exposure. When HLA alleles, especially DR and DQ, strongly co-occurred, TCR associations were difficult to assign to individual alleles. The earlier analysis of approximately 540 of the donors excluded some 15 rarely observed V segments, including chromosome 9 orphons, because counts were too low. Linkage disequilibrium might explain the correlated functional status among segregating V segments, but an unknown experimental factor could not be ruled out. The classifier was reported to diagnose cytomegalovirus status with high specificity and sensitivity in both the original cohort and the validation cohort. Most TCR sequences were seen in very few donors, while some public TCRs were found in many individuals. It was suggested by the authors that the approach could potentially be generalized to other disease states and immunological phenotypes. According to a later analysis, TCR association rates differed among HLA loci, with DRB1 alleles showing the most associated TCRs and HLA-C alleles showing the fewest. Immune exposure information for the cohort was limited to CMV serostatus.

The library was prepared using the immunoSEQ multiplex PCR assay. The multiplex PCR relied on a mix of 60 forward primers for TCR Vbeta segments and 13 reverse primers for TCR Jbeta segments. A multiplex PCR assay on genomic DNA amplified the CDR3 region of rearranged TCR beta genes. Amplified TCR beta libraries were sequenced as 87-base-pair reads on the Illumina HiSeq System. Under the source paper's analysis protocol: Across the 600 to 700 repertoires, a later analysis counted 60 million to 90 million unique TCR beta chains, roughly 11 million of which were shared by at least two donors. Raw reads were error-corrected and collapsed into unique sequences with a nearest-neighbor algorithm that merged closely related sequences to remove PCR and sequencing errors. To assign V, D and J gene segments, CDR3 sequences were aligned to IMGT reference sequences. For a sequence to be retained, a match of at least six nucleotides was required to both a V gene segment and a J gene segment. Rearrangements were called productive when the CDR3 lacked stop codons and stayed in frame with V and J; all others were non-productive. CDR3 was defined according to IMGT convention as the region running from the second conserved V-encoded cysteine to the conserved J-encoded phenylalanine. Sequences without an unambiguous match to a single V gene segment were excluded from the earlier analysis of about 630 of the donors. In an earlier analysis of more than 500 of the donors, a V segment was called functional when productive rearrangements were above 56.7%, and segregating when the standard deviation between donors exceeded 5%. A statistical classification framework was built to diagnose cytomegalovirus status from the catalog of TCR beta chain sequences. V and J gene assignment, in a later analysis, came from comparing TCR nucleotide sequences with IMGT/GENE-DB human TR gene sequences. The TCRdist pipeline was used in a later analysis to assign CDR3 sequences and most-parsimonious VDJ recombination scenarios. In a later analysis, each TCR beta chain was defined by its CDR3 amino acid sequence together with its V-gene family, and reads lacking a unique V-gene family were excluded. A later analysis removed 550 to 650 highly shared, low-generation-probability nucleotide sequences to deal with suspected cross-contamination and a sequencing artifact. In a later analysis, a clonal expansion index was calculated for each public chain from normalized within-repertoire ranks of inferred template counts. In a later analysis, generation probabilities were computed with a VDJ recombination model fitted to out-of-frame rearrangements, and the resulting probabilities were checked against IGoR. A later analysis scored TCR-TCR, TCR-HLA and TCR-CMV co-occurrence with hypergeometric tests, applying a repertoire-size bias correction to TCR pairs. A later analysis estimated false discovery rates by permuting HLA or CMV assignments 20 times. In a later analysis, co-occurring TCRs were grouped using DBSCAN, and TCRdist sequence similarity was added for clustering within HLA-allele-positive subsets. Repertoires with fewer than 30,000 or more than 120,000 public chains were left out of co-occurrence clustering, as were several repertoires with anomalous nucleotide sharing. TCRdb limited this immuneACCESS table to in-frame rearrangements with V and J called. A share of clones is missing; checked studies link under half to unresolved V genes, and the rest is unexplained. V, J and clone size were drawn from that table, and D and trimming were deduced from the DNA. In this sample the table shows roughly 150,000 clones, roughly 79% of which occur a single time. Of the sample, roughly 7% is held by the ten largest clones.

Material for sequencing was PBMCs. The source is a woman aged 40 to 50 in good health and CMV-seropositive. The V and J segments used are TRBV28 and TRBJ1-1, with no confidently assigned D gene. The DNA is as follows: TGTGCCAGCAAAAGAGGGGAAGCTTTCTTT. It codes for CASKRGEAFF.